This T cell receptor (beta chain) emerged from a study of regulatory T cells in long-lasting Graves disease. Library construction for TCR beta used iRepertoire HTBI primers and Arm-PCR of CDR3 regions. TCRdb redid the calling of the multiplex PCR reads with MiXCR, one entry per CDR3 protein. Of roughly 380,000 distinct CDR3 sequences listed, approximately 16% are singletons. With 1 base clipped from V and 6 bases from J, the junction kept 3 bases outside the gene matches. Germline loops: CDR1 LGHDT, CDR2 YNNKEL (reference sequence). The CDR3 contains 14 residues. This clonotype was observed at least ten times. Indicated time point: newly diagnosed GD, antithyroid drugs for less than 3 months. PBMC-derived RNA was used for the TCR library. These data were also reused for a study on T cells in Graves' hyperthyroidism and ophthalmopathy.

The sequencing here drew on peripheral blood mononuclear cells (PBMCs), taken at new diagnosis, from a patient treated with antithyroid drugs. This sequence originates from a man between 40 and 49 years old with Graves disease. This chain links TRBV3-1 with TRBJ2-7; 10 nucleotides agree with TRBD2. CDR3 nucleotides: TGTGCCAGCAGCCAAGTGGCTAGCGGGGGCGAGCAGTACTTC. Translation: CASSQVASGGEQYF.